These T cell receptor beta chains were read from a single sample in a study of T cells in tumors after PD-1 blockade. Method: immunoSEQ multiplex PCR; TCRdb's copy keeps in-frame clones and lacks some. Altogether 15,000 to 25,000 clones are present, around 85% being singletons, with the ten largest covering more than 20%. Here the sequenced sample was PBMCs, taken after anti-PD-1 therapy. These receptors originate from a human donor with advanced basal cell or squamous cell carcinoma (not recorded which). CDR3s include the opening cysteine and the closing phenylalanine or tryptophan. D genes are given only for firm matches. Size is omitted from some rows. Given values are once, few, many or a class for expanded clones.

V gene,clone size,D gene,J gene,CDR3 protein,CDR3 DNA
TRBV7-2,NA,NA,TRBJ2-7,CASGRLAGGTYEQYF,TGTGCCAGCGGCAGATTGGCAGGGGGGACCTACGAGCAGTACTTC
TRBV15,NA,NA,TRBJ2-1,CATSRDRDNEQFF,TGTGCCACCAGCAGAGATAGGGACAATGAGCAGTTCTTC
TRBV27,NA,NA,TRBJ2-1,CASRMTGRDEQFF,TGTGCCAGCAGAATGACAGGAAGGGATGAGCAGTTCTTC
TRBV7-9,NA,TRBD2,TRBJ2-4,CASTALEGRVNIQYF,TGTGCCAGTACGGCTTTAGAGGGGAGGGTCAACATTCAGTACTTC
TRBV19,NA,NA,TRBJ1-1,CASSMPTWGTEAFF,TGTGCCAGTAGTATGCCAACGTGGGGCACTGAAGCTTTCTTT
TRBV19,NA,NA,TRBJ1-5,CASSIRRESNQPQHF,TGTGCCAGTAGTATTAGGAGGGAAAGCAATCAGCCCCAGCATTTT
TRBV2,medium-sized,NA,TRBJ2-3,CASSEKRRDTQYF,TGTGCCAGCAGTGAGAAGCGGAGAGATACGCAGTATTTT
TRBV2,NA,NA,TRBJ2-5,CASNGDQETQYF,TGTGCCAGCAATGGCGACCAAGAGACCCAGTACTTC
TRBV29-1,NA,NA,TRBJ2-3,CSVEGQGFTDTQYF,TGCAGCGTTGAAGGCCAGGGTTTTACAGATACGCAGTATTTT
TRBV24-1,NA,TRBD1,TRBJ1-1,CATSDGRGQGAGDTEAFF,TGTGCCACCAGTGACGGCCGGGGACAGGGGGCTGGTGACACTGAAGCTTTCTTT
TRBV2,NA,TRBD2,TRBJ2-1,CASSLGTSGGLINEQFF,TGTGCCAGCAGTCTAGGGACTAGCGGGGGGCTAATCAATGAGCAGTTCTTC
TRBV5-1,NA,TRBD2,TRBJ2-3,CASSLEGASGSGTDTQYF,TGCGCCAGCAGCTTGGAGGGTGCTAGCGGGAGCGGAACAGATACGCAGTATTTT
TRBV6-2/TRBV6-3,NA,NA,TRBJ1-5,CASSSPGPINQPQHF,TGTGCCAGCAGTAGTCCGGGACCGATCAATCAGCCCCAGCATTTT
TRBV7-3,NA,TRBD2,TRBJ2-7,CASSLHGGDPYEQYF,TGTGCCAGCAGCTTACACGGGGGGGATCCCTACGAGCAGTACTTC
TRBV15,NA,TRBD2,TRBJ2-5,CATTTGTSAQETQYF,TGTGCCACCACTACCGGGACTAGCGCACAAGAGACCCAGTACTTC
TRBV6-5,NA,NA,TRBJ2-2,CASRYASGAGELFF,TGTGCCAGCAGATACGCCTCGGGGGCCGGGGAGCTGTTTTTT
TRBV13,once,NA,TRBJ2-7,CASSRHEGGRYEQYF,TGTGCCAGCAGCCGACACGAGGGGGGCAGATACGAGCAGTACTTC